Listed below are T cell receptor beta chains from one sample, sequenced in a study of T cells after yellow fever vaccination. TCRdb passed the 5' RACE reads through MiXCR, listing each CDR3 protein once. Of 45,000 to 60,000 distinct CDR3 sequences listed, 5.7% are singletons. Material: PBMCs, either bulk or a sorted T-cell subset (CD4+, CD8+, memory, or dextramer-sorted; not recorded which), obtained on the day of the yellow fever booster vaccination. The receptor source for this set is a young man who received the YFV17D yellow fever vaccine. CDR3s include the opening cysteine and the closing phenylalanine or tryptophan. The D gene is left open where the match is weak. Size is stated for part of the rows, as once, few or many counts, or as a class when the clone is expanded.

TGTGCCAGCACCCCCATCCTGAACACCGGGGAGCTGTTTTTT,CASTPILNTGELFF,14,-,many,TRBV7-6,TRBJ2-2
TGTGCCAGCAGCTTTGGCAGGGAAGAGACCCAGTACTTC,CASSFGREETQYF,13,-,many,TRBV7-9,TRBJ2-5
TGTGCCAGCACCAACAGGGGGCTTTCACCCCTCCACTTT,CASTNRGLSPLHF,13,TRBD1,many,TRBV7-9,TRBJ1-6
TGTGCCAGCAGTCACCCTGGTGAGCAGTTCTTC,CASSHPGEQFF,11,-,many,TRBV12-3/TRBV12-4,TRBJ2-1
TGCGCCAGCAGCTTGGCCGAGACTTTCAATGAGCAGTTCTTC,CASSLAETFNEQFF,14,-,-,TRBV5-1,TRBJ2-1
TGTGCCACCAGCAGAGCCGACCCGCCAGATACGCAGTATTTT,CATSRADPPDTQYF,14,-,many,TRBV15,TRBJ2-3
TGTGCCAGCAGCATCGCCGGCAGGGGGGGGCAAGAGACCCAGTACTTC,CASSIAGRGGQETQYF,16,-,-,TRBV7-3,TRBJ2-5
TGTGCCACCAGCAGAGATACAGAAAACACCATATATTTT,CATSRDTENTIYF,13,-,-,TRBV15,TRBJ1-3
TGTGCCAGCAGCAAACCAGGGGCCGGTACGCAGTATTTT,CASSKPGAGTQYF,13,-,many,TRBV11-2,TRBJ2-3
TGTGCCAGCAGAGTAGCGGGGGGTCCAGAGACCCAGTACTTC,CASRVAGGPETQYF,14,TRBD2,-,TRBV6-2/TRBV6-3,TRBJ2-5
TGTGCCAGCACCTGGGGGGTCGGGGGGGCCTATAATTCACCCCTCCACTTT,CASTWGVGGAYNSPLHF,17,-,-,TRBV12-3/TRBV12-4,TRBJ1-6
TGCGCCAGCAGCCAAGACGGGGTGCCTTTGGATACGCAGTATTTT,CASSQDGVPLDTQYF,15,-,many,TRBV4-1,TRBJ2-3
TGCGCCAGCAGCTTGGTTTTAGGCAGGAACACAGATACGCAGTATTTT,CASSLVLGRNTDTQYF,16,-,few,TRBV5-1,TRBJ2-3
TGCAGTGCCACCGGGACAGGGGACGGCTACACCTTC,CSATGTGDGYTF,12,TRBD1,many,TRBV20-1,TRBJ1-2
TGCAGCGTTCGGGTAGGGGCAACTAATGAAAAACTGTTTTTT,CSVRVGATNEKLFF,14,-,few,TRBV29-1,TRBJ1-4
TGTGCCACCAGCAGAGATCCGGCACAGAACACCGGGGAGCTGTTTTTT,CATSRDPAQNTGELFF,16,-,few,TRBV15,TRBJ2-2
TGTGCCACCAGCAGGGAACCAACAGGGTACACTGAAGCTTTCTTT,CATSREPTGYTEAFF,15,-,many,TRBV15,TRBJ1-1
TGTGCCAGCAGCTTTGTATATGCGGTATCGAGGCATGGCTACACCTTC,CASSFVYAVSRHGYTF,16,-,many,TRBV7-2,TRBJ1-2
TGTGCCAGCAGCCGACAGGGTCGCAGGGAGTACGGAGAGACCCAGTACTTC,CASSRQGRREYGETQYF,17,TRBD1,many,TRBV7-2,TRBJ2-5
TGTGCCAGCAGCGCACAGGGTGATTCACCCCTCCACTTT,CASSAQGDSPLHF,13,-,-,TRBV5-5,TRBJ1-6
TGTGCCATCAGCGAGGCCTCCGAGGGCACAGATACGCAGTATTTT,CAISEASEGTDTQYF,15,-,-,TRBV10-3,TRBJ2-3
TGTGCCAGCAGTTATGGGGGCGGGGGAGAGACCCAGTACTTC,CASSYGGGGETQYF,14,-,many,TRBV7-6,TRBJ2-5